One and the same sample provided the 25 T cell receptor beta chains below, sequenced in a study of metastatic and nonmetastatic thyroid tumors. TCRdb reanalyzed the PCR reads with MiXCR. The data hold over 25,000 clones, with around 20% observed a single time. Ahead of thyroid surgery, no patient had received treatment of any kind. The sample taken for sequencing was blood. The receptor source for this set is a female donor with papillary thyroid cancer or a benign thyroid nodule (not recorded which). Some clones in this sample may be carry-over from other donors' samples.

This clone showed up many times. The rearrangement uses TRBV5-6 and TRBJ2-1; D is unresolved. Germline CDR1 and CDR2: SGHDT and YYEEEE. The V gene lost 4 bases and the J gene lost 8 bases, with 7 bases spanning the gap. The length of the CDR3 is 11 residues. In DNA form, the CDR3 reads TGTGCCAGCAGCGCTGGGGATGAGCAGTTCTTC. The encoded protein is CASSAGDEQFF.

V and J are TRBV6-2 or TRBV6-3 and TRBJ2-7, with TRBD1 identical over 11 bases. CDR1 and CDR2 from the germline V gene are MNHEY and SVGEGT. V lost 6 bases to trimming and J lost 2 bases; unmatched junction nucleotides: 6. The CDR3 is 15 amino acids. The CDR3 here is CASRSDRGLTYEQYF. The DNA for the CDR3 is TGTGCCAGCAGGTCGGACAGGGGGCTTACCTACGAGCAGTACTTC.

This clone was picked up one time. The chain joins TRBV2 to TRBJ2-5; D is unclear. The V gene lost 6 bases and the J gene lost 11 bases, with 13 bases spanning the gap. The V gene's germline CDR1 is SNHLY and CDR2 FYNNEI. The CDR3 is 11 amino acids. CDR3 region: CASRRQERQYF. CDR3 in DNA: TGTGCCAGCAGACGGCAAGAGAGACAGTACTTC.

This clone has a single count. CDR3 region: CASSRLGQSSYEQYF. The CDR3 DNA sequence: TGCGCCAGCAGCCGATTGGGACAGTCCTCCTACGAGCAGTACTTC. This sequence joins TRBV4-1 and TRBJ2-7, with 7 bases aligning to TRBD1. After removal of 4 bases from V and 0 bases from J, the junction contained 6 bases not matched to a gene. This CDR3 has 15 residues. The germline CDR1 and CDR2 sequences are MGHRA and YSYEKL.

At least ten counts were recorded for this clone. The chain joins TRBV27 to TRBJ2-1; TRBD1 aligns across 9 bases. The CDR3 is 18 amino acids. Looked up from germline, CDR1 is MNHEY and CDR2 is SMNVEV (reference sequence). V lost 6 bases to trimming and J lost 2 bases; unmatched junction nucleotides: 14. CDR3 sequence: CASRRRQGEGRAYNEQFF. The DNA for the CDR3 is TGTGCCAGCAGGCGCCGACAGGGGGAGGGTCGCGCCTACAATGAGCAGTTCTTC.

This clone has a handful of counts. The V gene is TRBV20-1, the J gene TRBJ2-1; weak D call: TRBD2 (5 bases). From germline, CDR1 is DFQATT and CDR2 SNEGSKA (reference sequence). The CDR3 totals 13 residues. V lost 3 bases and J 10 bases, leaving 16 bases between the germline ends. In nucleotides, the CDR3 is TGCAGTGCTAGCGGGAATGTCATGTCAGAGCAGTTCTTC. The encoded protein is CSASGNVMSEQFF.

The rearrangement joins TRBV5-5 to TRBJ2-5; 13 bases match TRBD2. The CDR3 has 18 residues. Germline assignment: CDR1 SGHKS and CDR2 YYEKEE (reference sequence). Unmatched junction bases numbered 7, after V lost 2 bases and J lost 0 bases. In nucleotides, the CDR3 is TGTGCCAGCAGCTTCAGACTAGCGGGGGGCCGTGACCAAGAGACCCAGTACTTC. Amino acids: CASSFRLAGGRDQETQYF.

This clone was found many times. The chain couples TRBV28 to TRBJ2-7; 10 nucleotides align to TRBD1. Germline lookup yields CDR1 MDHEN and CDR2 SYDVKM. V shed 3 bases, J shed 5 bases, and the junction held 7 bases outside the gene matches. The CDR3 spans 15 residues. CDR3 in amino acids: CASSFTGQGLNEQYF. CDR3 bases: TGTGCCAGCAGTTTTACGGGACAGGGGTTAAACGAGCAGTACTTC.

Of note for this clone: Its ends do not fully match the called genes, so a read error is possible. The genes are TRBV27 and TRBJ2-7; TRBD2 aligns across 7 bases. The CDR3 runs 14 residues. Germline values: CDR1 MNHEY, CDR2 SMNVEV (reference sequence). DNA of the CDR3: TGTGCCAGCAGTGCGTCCCCCAGGGACTACGAGAAGGTCTTC. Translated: CASSASPRDYEKVF.

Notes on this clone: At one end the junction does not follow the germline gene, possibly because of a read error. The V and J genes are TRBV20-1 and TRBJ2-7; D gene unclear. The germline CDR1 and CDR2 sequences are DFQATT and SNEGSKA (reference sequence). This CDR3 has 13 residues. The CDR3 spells CSARSTRSYKQYF. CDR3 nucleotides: TGCAGTGCTAGATCCACCCGTTCCTACAAGCAGTACTTC.

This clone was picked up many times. The CDR3 DNA sequence: TGTGCCACCAGTGATTTATCGGGGCCAGGCTACAATGAGCAGTTCTTC. It specifies CATSDLSGPGYNEQFF. The chain employs TRBV24-1 and TRBJ2-1, with D perhaps given as TRBD1 or TRBD2 (5 bases each). V lost 1 base and J 3 bases, leaving 12 bases between the germline ends. Germline-derived CDR1 and CDR2 are KGHDR and SFDVKD. This CDR3 has 16 amino acids.

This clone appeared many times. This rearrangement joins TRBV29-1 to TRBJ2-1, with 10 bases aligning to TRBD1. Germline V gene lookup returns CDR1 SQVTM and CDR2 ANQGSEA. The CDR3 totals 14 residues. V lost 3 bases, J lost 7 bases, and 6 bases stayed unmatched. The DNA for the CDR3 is TGCAGCGTTGAGGGACAGGGGATCGGGAATGAGCAGTTCTTC. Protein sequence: CSVEGQGIGNEQFF.

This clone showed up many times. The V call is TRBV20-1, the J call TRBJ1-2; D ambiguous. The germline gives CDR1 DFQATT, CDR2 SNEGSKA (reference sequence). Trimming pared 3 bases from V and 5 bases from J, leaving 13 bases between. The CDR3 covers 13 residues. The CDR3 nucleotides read TGCAGTGCTAGTATACGGAGAGGTTATGGCTACACCTTC. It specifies CSASIRRGYGYTF.

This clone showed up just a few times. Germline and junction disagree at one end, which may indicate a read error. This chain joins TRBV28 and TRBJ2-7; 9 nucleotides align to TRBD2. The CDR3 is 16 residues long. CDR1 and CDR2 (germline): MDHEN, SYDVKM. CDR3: CASSSPGGRATYEHYF. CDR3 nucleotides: TGTGCCAGCAGTTCTCCCGGCGGGAGGGCCACCTACGAGCATTACTTC.

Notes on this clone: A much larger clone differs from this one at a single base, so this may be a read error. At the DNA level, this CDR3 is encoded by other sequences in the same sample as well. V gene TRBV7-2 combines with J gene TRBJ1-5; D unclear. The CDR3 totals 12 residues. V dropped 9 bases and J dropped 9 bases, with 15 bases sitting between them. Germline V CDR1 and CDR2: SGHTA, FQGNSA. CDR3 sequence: CASSDPPGPQHF. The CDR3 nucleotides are TGTGCCAGTAGCGACCCTCCTGGGCCCCAGCATTTT.

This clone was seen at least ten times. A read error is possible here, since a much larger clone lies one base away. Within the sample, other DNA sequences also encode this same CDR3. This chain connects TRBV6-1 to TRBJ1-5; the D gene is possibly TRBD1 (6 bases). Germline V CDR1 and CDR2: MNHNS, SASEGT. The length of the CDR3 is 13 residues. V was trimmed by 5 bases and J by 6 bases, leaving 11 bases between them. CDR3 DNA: TGTGCCAGCAGTACGCAGGGGCGTCAGCCCCAGCATTTT. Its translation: CASSTQGRQPQHF.

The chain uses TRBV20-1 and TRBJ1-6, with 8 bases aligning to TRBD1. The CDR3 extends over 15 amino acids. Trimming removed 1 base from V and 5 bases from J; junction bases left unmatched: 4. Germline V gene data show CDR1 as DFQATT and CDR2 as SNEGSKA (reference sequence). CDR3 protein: CSARVPGQDNSPLHF. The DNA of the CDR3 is TGCAGTGCTAGAGTTCCGGGACAGGATAATTCACCCCTCCACTTT.

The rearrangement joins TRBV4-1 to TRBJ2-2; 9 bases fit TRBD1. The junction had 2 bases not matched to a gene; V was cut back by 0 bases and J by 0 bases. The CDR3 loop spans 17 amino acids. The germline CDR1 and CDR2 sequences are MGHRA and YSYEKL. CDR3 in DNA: TGCGCCAGCAGCCAAGATAGGACAGGGGCGAACACCGGGGAGCTGTTTTTT. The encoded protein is CASSQDRTGANTGELFF.

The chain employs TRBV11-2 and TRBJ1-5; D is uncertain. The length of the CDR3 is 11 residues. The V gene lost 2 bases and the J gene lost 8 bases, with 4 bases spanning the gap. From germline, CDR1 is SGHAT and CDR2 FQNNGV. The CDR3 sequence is CASSLTEPQHF. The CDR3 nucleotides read TGTGCCAGCAGCTTAACGGAGCCCCAGCATTTT. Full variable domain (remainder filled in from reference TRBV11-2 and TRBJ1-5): EAGVAQSPRYKIIEKRQSVAFWCNPISGHATLYWYQQILGQGPKLLIQFQNNGVVDDSQLPKDRFSAERLKGVDSTLKIQPAKLEDSAVYLCASSLTEPQHFGDGTRLSIL.

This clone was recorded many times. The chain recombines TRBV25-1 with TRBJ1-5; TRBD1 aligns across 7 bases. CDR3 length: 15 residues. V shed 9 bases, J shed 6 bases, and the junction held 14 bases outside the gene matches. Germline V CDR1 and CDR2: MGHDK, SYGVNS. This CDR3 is CARSLNRGSIQPQHF. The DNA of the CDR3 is TGTGCCAGGAGTCTTAACAGGGGAAGTATTCAGCCCCAGCATTTT.

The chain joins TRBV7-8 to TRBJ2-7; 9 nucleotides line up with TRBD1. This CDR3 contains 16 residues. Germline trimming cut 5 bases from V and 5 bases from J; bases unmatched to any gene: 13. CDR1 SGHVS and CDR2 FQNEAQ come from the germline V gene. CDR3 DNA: TGTGCCAGCAGCCGACTGATGGACAGGGGTTATCACGAGCAGTACTTC. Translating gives CASSRLMDRGYHEQYF.

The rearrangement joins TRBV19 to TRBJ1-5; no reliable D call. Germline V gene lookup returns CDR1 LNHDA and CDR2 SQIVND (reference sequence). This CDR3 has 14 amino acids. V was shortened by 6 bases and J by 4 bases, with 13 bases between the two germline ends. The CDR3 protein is CASRLRHENQPQHF. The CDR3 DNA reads TGTGCCAGTAGGCTCAGACACGAAAATCAGCCCCAGCATTTT. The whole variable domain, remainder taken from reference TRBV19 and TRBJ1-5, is DGGITQSPKYLFRKEGQNVTLSCEQNLNHDAMYWYRQDPGQGLRLIYYSQIVNDFQKGDIAEGYSVSREKKESFPLTVTSAQKNPTAFYLCASRLRHENQPQHFGDGTRLSIL.

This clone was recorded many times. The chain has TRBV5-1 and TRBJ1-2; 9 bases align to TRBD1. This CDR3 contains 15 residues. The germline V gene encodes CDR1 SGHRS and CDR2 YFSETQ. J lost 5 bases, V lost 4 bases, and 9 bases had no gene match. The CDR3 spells CASSPGTGRGYGYTF. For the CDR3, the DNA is TGCGCCAGCAGCCCTGGGACAGGGAGAGGATATGGCTACACCTTC.

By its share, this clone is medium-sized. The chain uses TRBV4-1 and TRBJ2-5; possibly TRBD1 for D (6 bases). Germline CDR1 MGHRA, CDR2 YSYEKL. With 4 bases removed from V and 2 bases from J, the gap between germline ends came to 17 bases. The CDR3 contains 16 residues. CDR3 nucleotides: TGCGCCAGCAGCCGAGACGCCGGGACAACACAAGAGACCCAGTACTTC. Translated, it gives CASSRDAGTTQETQYF.

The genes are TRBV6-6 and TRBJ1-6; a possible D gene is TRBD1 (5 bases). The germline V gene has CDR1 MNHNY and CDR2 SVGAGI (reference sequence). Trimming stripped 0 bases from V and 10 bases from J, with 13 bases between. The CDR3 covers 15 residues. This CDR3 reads CASSYSIWGGSPLHF. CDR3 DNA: TGTGCCAGCAGTTACTCGATCTGGGGGGGATCACCCCTCCACTTT.